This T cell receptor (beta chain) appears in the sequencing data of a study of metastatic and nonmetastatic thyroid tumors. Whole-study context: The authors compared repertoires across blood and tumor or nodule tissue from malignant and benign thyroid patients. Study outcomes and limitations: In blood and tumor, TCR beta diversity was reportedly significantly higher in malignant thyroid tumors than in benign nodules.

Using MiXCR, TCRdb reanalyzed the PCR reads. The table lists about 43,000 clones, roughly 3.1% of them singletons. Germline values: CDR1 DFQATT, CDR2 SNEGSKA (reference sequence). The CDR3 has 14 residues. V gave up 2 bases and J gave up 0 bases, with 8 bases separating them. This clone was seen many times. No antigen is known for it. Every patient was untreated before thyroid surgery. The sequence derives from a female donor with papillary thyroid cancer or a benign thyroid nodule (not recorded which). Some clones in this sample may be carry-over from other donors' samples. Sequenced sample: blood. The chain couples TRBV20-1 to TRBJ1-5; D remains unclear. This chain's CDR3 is CSARWPNSNQPQHF. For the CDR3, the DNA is TGCAGTGCTAGATGGCCAAATAGCAATCAGCCCCAGCATTTT.